Described below is a single T cell receptor beta chain sequence and its context. V lost 1 base to trimming and J lost 7 bases; unmatched junction nucleotides: 4. Per germline, CDR1 MNHEY and CDR2 SVGAGI. The CDR3 sequence is 14 residues long. The PCR used 60 Vbeta and 13 Jbeta primers. TCRdb's copy holds only in-frame clones and misses some; the assay was immunoSEQ multiplex PCR. Here the sample spans 50,000 or so clones, about 67% being singletons. The data originate from a study of cytomegalovirus exposure and HLA in healthy donors. The origin of this receptor is a man between 35 and 55 years old in good health and CMV-seropositive. Sequenced input: PBMCs. V and J are TRBV6-5 and TRBJ1-5; TRBD1 aligns across 7 bases. CDR3 nucleotide sequence: TGTGCCAGCAGTTACTTAGGGGGCGGACAGCCCCAGCATTTT. It codes for CASSYLGGGQPQHF.